The T cell receptor beta chain described here comes from a study of T cell repertoires in cytomegalovirus infection. At the level of the study: CMV epitopes that were recently identified and HLA-C-restricted were used alongside well-studied HLA-B-restricted ones.

TCRdb reprocessed the reads with MiXCR, giving one entry per CDR3 protein. The sample lists about 480,000 distinct CDR3 sequences, around 30% occurring once. The CDR3 contains 10 residues. A note on this clonotype: The antigen is unknown. One end of the junction does not line up with germline, which may come from a read error.

Broader study findings: The response measured ex vivo was dominated by TCR beta clonotypes (HLA-C-restricted and CMV-specific). Accumulated public TCR beta family frequency recognized individuals carrying CMV together with the relevant HLA.

The V call is TRBV12-3 or TRBV12-4, the J call TRBJ2-3; 8 bases line up with TRBD1. The sequencing here drew on cultured PBMCs, taken from culture after CMV antigen stimulation. The receptor was derived from a human donor in good health (CMV status not recorded). Some clones in this sample may be carry-over from other donors' samples. The CDR3 protein is CASSFVGQVF. The CDR3 nucleotides read TGTGCCAGCAGTTTTGTGGGACAGGTTTTT.